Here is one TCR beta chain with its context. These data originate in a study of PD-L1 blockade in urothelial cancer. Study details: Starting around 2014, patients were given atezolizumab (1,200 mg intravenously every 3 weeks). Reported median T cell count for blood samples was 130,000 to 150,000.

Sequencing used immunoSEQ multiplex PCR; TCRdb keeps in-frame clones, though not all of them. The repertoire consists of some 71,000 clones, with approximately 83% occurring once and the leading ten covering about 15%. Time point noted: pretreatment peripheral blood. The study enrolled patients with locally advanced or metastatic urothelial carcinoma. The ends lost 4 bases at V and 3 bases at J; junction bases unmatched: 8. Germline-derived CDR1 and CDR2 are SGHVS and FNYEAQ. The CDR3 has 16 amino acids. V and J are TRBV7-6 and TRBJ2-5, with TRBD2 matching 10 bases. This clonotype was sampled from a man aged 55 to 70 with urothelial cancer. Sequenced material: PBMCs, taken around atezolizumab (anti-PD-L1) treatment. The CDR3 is CASSSKLAGQEETQYF. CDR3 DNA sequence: TGTGCCAGCAGCTCCAAACTAGCGGGGCAAGAAGAGACCCAGTACTTC.